Included here is one T cell receptor beta chain sequence, with context. The data were taken from a study of blood T cell repertoires in COVID-19. Study in general: Donors in the United States, Italy and Spain gave samples during acute or convalescent COVID-19. T cells, B-cell-depleted T cells, or PBMCs provided the cDNA or gDNA that served as material.

Authors' methods: How many nucleated cells were present was estimated from reference gene primer amplification. Measured with immunoSEQ multiplex PCR; TCRdb has only the in-frame clones, and not every one. That table is the source of V, J and clone size, and D and trimming were worked out from the DNA. The table records around 47,000 clones, less than 70% of them present only once. CDR1 is PRHDT and CDR2 is FYEKMQ in the germline V gene (reference sequence). With V trimmed by 3 bases and J by 0 bases, 6 bases remained unmatched. The CDR3 is made up of 16 amino acids. Sample: peripheral blood. The receptor comes from a man of 80 years or more with acute or convalescent COVID-19. This chain connects TRBV13 to TRBJ2-3; 7 bases line up with TRBD2. The CDR3 loop is CASSLGPSGSTDTQYF. CDR3 in DNA: TGTGCCAGCAGCTTGGGTCCTAGCGGTAGCACAGATACGCAGTATTTT.